The 4 T cell receptor beta chains given below trace back to one sample, sequenced in a study of cytomegalovirus exposure and HLA in healthy donors. The PCR had 60 Vbeta and 13 Jbeta primers. Assay used: immunoSEQ multiplex PCR; TCRdb lists only in-frame clones, some missing. The sample yields roughly 100,000 clones, 75% seen once. The sample comprised PBMCs. Receptors were obtained from a man aged 35 to 55 in good health and CMV-seronegative.

The J gene is TRBJ2-7, the V gene TRBV5-1, with 9 bases fitting TRBD1. Germline loops: CDR1 SGHRS, CDR2 YFSETQ. J was trimmed by 6 bases and V by 4 bases; bases with no gene match: 8. CDR3 length equals 14 residues. This CDR3 is CASSHGTGSAEQYF. In DNA form, the CDR3 reads TGCGCCAGCAGCCACGGGACAGGGTCGGCCGAGCAGTACTTC.

This clone was observed a handful of times. This chain uses TRBV6-4 with TRBJ2-3, with 7 bases matching TRBD2. This CDR3 region has 14 residues. CDR1 is MRHNA and CDR2 is SNTAGT in the germline V gene. Trimming cost V 5 bases and J 2 bases; bases outside gene matches: 4. The CDR3, as DNA: TGTGCCAGCAGTCCCCGGGGGGACACAGATACGCAGTATTTT. Residues: CASSPRGDTDTQYF.

CDR3 bases: TGTGCCACAGACAGGGGGTTCCTCGGGTCCTACAATGAGCAGTTCTTC. Translating gives CATDRGFLGSYNEQFF. This rearrangement joins TRBV19 to TRBJ2-1, with 9 nucleotides matching TRBD1. The V gene end was trimmed by 10 bases and the J gene end by 1 base; junction bases not matched to a gene: 11. CDR3 size: 16 residues. Germline V gene sequence: CDR1 LNHDA, CDR2 SQIVND (reference sequence).

This rearrangement joins TRBV2 to TRBJ1-5, with D perhaps matching TRBD1 (6 bases). Trimming took off 6 bases at V and 0 bases at J, with 12 bases between the two ends. This CDR3 comprises 15 residues. Germline V gene data show CDR1 as SNHLY and CDR2 as FYNNEI. CDR3 nucleotides: TGTGCCAGCAGGCCACAGGGAAATAGCAATCAGCCCCAGCATTTT. It yields the protein CASRPQGNSNQPQHF.